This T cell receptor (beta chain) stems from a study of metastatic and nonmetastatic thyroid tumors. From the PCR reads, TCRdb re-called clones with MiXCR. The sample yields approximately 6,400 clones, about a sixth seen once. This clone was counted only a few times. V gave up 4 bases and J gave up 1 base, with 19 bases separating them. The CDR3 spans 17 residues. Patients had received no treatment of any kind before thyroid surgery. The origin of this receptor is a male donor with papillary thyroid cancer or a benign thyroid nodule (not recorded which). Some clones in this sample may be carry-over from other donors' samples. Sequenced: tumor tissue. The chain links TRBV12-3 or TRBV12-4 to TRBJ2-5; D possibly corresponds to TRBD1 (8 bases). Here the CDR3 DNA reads TGTGCCAGCAGTTCCGGACAGGGAGGGTTTCGCCAAGAGACCCAGTACTTC. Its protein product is CASSSGQGGFRQETQYF.